A selection of T cell receptor beta chains follows, all from one sample in a study of OX40 agonist ivuxolimab in advanced cancers. Clones were read by immunoSEQ multiplex PCR, and TCRdb kept only the in-frame ones, dropping some. Found here are tens of thousands of clones, more than 75% of them singletons; the top ten hold around 21%. Sequencing used CD4+ or CD8+ T cells sorted from blood, obtained in a trial of the OX40 agonist ivuxolimab. These TCRs come from an adult with an advanced solid tumor such as melanoma, head and neck, liver or kidney cancer. CDR3s include the opening cysteine and the closing phenylalanine or tryptophan. Each record gives: D gene, V gene, CDR3 protein. D genes are given only for firm matches.

d_call: NA; v_call: TRBV28; cdr3_aa: CASSLPAREWSYNSPLHF
d_call: NA; v_call: TRBV19; cdr3_aa: CASSPRTGTYNEQFF
d_call: NA; v_call: TRBV30; cdr3_aa: CAWVLNTEAFF
d_call: NA; v_call: TRBV2; cdr3_aa: CASTAIYRDGYGYTF
d_call: NA; v_call: TRBV7-3; cdr3_aa: CASSFDGGVFNEQFF
d_call: TRBD1; v_call: TRBV4-1; cdr3_aa: CASSQDLDRGDYGYTF
d_call: TRBD1; v_call: TRBV2; cdr3_aa: CASSDAGTGGLHSGANVLTF
d_call: TRBD1; v_call: TRBV5-6; cdr3_aa: CASSLQGQTYGYTF
d_call: NA; v_call: TRBV4-2; cdr3_aa: CASSQDGGSSYNEQFF
d_call: NA; v_call: TRBV2; cdr3_aa: CASSGTVKNEKLFF
d_call: NA; v_call: TRBV19; cdr3_aa: CASSKQRDTQYF
d_call: NA; v_call: TRBV10-3; cdr3_aa: CAIAGVDEKLFF
d_call: TRBD2; v_call: TRBV5-6; cdr3_aa: CASSHTTTSGGVAKNIQYF
d_call: NA; v_call: TRBV18; cdr3_aa: CASSPTSPTYEQYF
d_call: NA; v_call: TRBV7-7; cdr3_aa: CASSHSRDYEQYF
d_call: NA; v_call: TRBV2; cdr3_aa: CASSDSNEQFF
d_call: NA; v_call: TRBV25-1; cdr3_aa: CASSEYGRGYTF
d_call: TRBD2; v_call: TRBV7-6; cdr3_aa: CASSSPGLAGQEQYF
d_call: NA; v_call: TRBV25-1; cdr3_aa: CASSEGRLEQFF